The rows below give T cell receptor beta chains drawn from one sample of a study of blood T cell repertoires in COVID-19. Measured with immunoSEQ multiplex PCR; TCRdb has only the in-frame clones, and not every one. The sample shows 90,000 to 100,000 clones, around 90% of them seen only once. Sequencing was carried out using peripheral blood. These TCRs come from a man in his 70s with acute or convalescent COVID-19. CDR3s include the opening cysteine and the closing phenylalanine or tryptophan. D genes are given only for firm matches. The size entry is marked missing in some rows and otherwise reads once, few, many or a size class.

j_call clone_size d_call v_call cdr3_nt cdr3_aa
TRBJ1-2 - - TRBV20-1 TGCAGTGCTAGTCTACTGCCATATGGCTACACCTTC CSASLLPYGYTF
TRBJ2-4 - - TRBV12-5 TGTGCTAGTGGCCCCCCAGGGGCGCCATGGATTCAGTACTTC CASGPPGAPWIQYF
TRBJ1-1 - TRBD1 TRBV6-6 TGTGCCAGCAGTCATCGACAGGGAATGAACACTGAAGCTTTCTTT CASSHRQGMNTEAFF
TRBJ1-3 - - TRBV18 TGTGCCAGCTCACCGTGGGGCTTGGACAGTGGAAACACCATATATTTT CASSPWGLDSGNTIYF
TRBJ1-4 - TRBD1 TRBV27 TGTGCCAGCAGTTCCGGCGCAGGGGGCTTAGAAAAACTGTTTTTT CASSSGAGGLEKLFF
TRBJ2-1 - TRBD2 TRBV28 TGTGCCAGCAGTTCCTATGGGACTAGCGGGGATGAGCAGTTCTTC CASSSYGTSGDEQFF
TRBJ2-2 - TRBD2 TRBV7-2 TGTGCCAGCAGCTCCTCGGGGACTAGCGGGGTTACCGGGGAGCTGTTTTTT CASSSSGTSGVTGELFF
TRBJ1-1 - TRBD1 TRBV5-4 TGTGCCAGCAGCCCGCCGACAGGGACGCACACTGAAGCTTTCTTT CASSPPTGTHTEAFF
TRBJ2-3 - TRBD1 TRBV6-5 TGTGCCAGCAGTTCCGGGACAGGGTTCACAGATACGCAGTATTTT CASSSGTGFTDTQYF
TRBJ2-2 - - TRBV7-6 TGTGCCAGCAGCTTAGTCCGCACCGGGGAGCTGTTTTTT CASSLVRTGELFF
TRBJ2-3 once - TRBV7-2 TGTGCCAGCAGCTTAGATTTGGTAGGCACAGATACGCAGTATTTT CASSLDLVGTDTQYF
TRBJ2-5 - TRBD2 TRBV2 TGTGCCAGCAGGGGACTAGCGTTTAAAGAGACCCAGTACTTC CASRGLAFKETQYF
TRBJ1-6 - TRBD1 TRBV6-6 TGTGCCAGCAGTCCGAGACCGGGACAGGGGGTGAGCTCCTATAATTCACCCCTCCACTTT CASSPRPGQGVSSYNSPLHF
TRBJ2-7 - - TRBV3-1/TRBV3-2 TGTGCCAGCAGCTCCAGCGAGGGTGAGCAGTACTTC CASSSSEGEQYF
TRBJ2-5 once TRBD2 TRBV25-1 TGTGCCAGCAGTGACGATGGGACTAGCGGGAGGGAGACCCAGTACTTC CASSDDGTSGRETQYF
TRBJ2-1 - - TRBV10-2 TGCGCCAGCAGGGACTTCTCCTACAATGAGCAGTTCTTC CASRDFSYNEQFF
TRBJ1-1 - TRBD1 TRBV19 TGTGCCAGTAGGACAGGGAATTCTGACACTGAAGCTTTCTTT CASRTGNSDTEAFF
TRBJ2-7 - - TRBV5-4 TGTGCCAGCAGCCAGGCAGGGTATGAATACGAGCAGTACTTC CASSQAGYEYEQYF
TRBJ1-1 - - TRBV5-1 TGCGCCAGCAGCTTGGGTGGGCAACGGGGCACTGAAGCTTTCTTT CASSLGGQRGTEAFF
TRBJ1-1 - TRBD1 TRBV4-1 TGCGCCAGCAGCCAAGACAACAGGGGGAACACTGAAGCTTTCTTT CASSQDNRGNTEAFF
TRBJ1-2 - TRBD1 TRBV10-3 TGTGCCATCAGTGAGTCGGGGACAGGGGCAGTATATGGCTACACCTTC CAISESGTGAVYGYTF